Presented here are 14 T cell receptor beta chains from one specimen sequenced in a study of blood T cells in healthy people across ages. Alongside a J-beta primer mix, a sample-barcoded 5' primer served in a second PCR lasting roughly 6 to 11 cycles. Via MiXCR, TCRdb re-called the 5' RACE reads, giving one row per CDR3 protein. The sample lists roughly 800,000 distinct CDR3 sequences; 58% were seen once. Sequences were obtained from blood. The receptors were sampled from a man in his thirties or forties in good health.

V and J are TRBV20-1 and TRBJ2-7; 7 nucleotides align to TRBD2. This CDR3 is built from 15 residues. The V segment lost 6 bases and the J segment 0 bases; nucleotides outside the gene matches: 11. Germline assignment: CDR1 DFQATT and CDR2 SNEGSKA (reference sequence). In DNA, the CDR3 is TGCAGTGCCCAAGCGGGACCAACCAGCTCCTACGAGCAGTACTTC. Its protein product is CSAQAGPTSSYEQYF.

With respect to this clonotype: With a much larger clone just one base away, this may be a read error. The rearrangement uses TRBV10-3 and TRBJ2-3; D might be TRBD1 or TRBD2, each matching 5 bases. The CDR3 sequence is 13 residues long. Between the trimmed V and J ends, which lost 5 bases and 3 bases, there was a span of 9 bases. Per the germline V gene, CDR1 is ENHRY and CDR2 is SYGVKD. CDR3 nucleotides: TGTGCCATCAGTACCGGGGCGACAGATACGCAGTATTTT. Amino acid sequence: CAISTGATDTQYF.

Note on this clonotype: The junction departs from germline at one end; a sequencing error may be responsible. The V and J genes are TRBV6-5 and TRBJ2-5; D remains unclear. The J call may not be correct, given that the DNA end is closer to TRBJ2-7. Per germline, CDR1 MNHEY and CDR2 SVGAGI. The CDR3 is 13 amino acids. CDR3 protein: CASSYPNSYEQYF. CDR3 DNA: TGTGCCAGTAGTTACCCAAACTCCTACGAGCAGTACTTC.

This chain joins TRBV10-3 and TRBJ2-3, with TRBD1 as a possible D gene (5 bases). CDR3 length: 14 residues. V lost 11 bases and J 4 bases, leaving 19 bases between the germline ends. CDR1 and CDR2 from the germline V gene are ENHRY and SYGVKD. The CDR3 reads CALRNRSNADTQYF. In nucleotides, the CDR3 is TGTGCCTTAAGGAACAGGTCAAATGCAGATACGCAGTATTTT.

This clonotype was seen a few times. This chain links TRBV6-4 with TRBJ2-1, with 8 nucleotides matching TRBD2. CDR3 size: 15 residues. The ends lost 4 bases at V and 9 bases at J; junction bases unmatched: 11. Germline CDR1 reads MRHNA; CDR2 reads SNTAGT. The chain's CDR3 is CASSGMSGGRTEQFF. In nucleotides, the CDR3 is TGTGCCAGCAGTGGAATGAGCGGGGGTCGAACTGAGCAGTTCTTC.

V and J are TRBV5-1 and TRBJ2-1, with D tentatively TRBD1 (5 bases). Germline loops: CDR1 SGHRS, CDR2 YFSETQ. The CDR3 length is 13 residues. Trimming pared 4 bases from V and 7 bases from J, leaving 12 bases between. CDR3 sequence reads: CASSVGVGNEQFF. The CDR3 DNA reads TGCGCCAGCAGCGTAGGGGTCGGTAATGAGCAGTTCTTC.

This clonotype showed up just a few times. The gene calls are TRBV28 and TRBJ2-1; 9 nucleotides agree with TRBD2. From germline, CDR1 is MDHEN and CDR2 SYDVKM. Trimming at V came to 8 bases and at J to 9 bases, leaving 17 bases not matched to a gene. The CDR3 is made up of 16 amino acids. The CDR3 DNA reads as TGTGCCAGCGTCCTCGGGCCTAGCGGGAATCTATGTGAGCAGTTCTTC. Protein: CASVLGPSGNLCEQFF.

This chain uses TRBV7-2 with TRBJ2-5; D may be TRBD1 (7 bases). Deletions cut 1 base from V and 5 bases from J, with 17 bases between. Looked up from germline, CDR1 is SGHTA and CDR2 is FQGNSA. CDR3 length: 16 amino acids. The chain's CDR3 is CASSLGSSGGGETQYF. The CDR3 coding sequence is TGTGCCAGCAGCTTAGGTTCCAGCGGAGGGGGCGAGACCCAGTACTTC.

This chain joins TRBV20-1 and TRBJ1-2; D is ambiguous. Germline V gives CDR1 DFQATT, CDR2 SNEGSKA (reference sequence). V was shortened by 1 base and J by 7 bases, with 16 bases between the two germline ends. The CDR3 is made up of 14 amino acids. Here the CDR3 reads CSARAPGVEAGYTF. In DNA, the CDR3 is TGCAGTGCTAGAGCCCCAGGCGTAGAAGCTGGCTACACCTTC.

This clonotype has more than one count but fewer than ten. The chain combines TRBV12-3 or TRBV12-4 with TRBJ1-2; tentative D call: TRBD1 (5 bases). The CDR3 loop spans 13 amino acids. V lost 5 bases and J 2 bases, leaving 9 bases between the germline ends. CDR3 coding DNA: TGTGCCAGCAGTAAGACAGTGAACTATGGCTACACCTTC. It translates to CASSKTVNYGYTF.

This clonotype occurred once. The V call is TRBV12-3 or TRBV12-4, the J call TRBJ2-7, with 10 bases fitting TRBD2. The better agreement between TRBJ2-5 and the DNA end casts doubt on the J call. The CDR3 length is 14 residues. In DNA form, the CDR3 reads TGTGCCAGCAGCGTAGCGGGAGGTTCAGAGACCCAGTACTTC. Translating gives CASSVAGGSETQYF.

V is TRBV7-9 and J is TRBJ1-6; D possibly corresponds to TRBD1 (5 bases). The germline V gene has CDR1 SEHNR and CDR2 FQNEAQ (reference sequence). This CDR3 comprises 13 residues. Trimming left V 4 bases short and J 9 bases short, with 10 bases between. The CDR3 nucleotides are TGTGCCAGCAGCTCTGAGGGGATTTCACCCCTCCACTTT. Translation: CASSSEGISPLHF.

The genes are TRBV20-1 and TRBJ2-5; 10 nucleotides align to TRBD2. The CDR3 consists of 16 residues. CDR1 and CDR2 from the germline V gene are DFQATT and SNEGSKA (reference sequence). V lost 0 bases and J lost 11; bases outside the gene matches: 15. CDR3: CSARDQGLAGVYEQYF. The DNA of the CDR3 is TGCAGTGCTAGAGATCAGGGGCTAGCGGGGGTCTATGAGCAGTACTTC.

The chain has TRBV6-6 and TRBJ1-5; 7 nucleotides line up with TRBD1. The V gene's germline CDR1 is MNHNY and CDR2 SVGAGI (reference sequence). J was trimmed by 3 bases and V by 2 bases; bases with no gene match: 10. CDR3 size: 17 residues. The CDR3 reads CASSYTGTGVDNQPQHF. The DNA for the CDR3 is TGTGCCAGCAGTTACACAGGTACAGGGGTTGACAATCAGCCCCAGCATTTT.